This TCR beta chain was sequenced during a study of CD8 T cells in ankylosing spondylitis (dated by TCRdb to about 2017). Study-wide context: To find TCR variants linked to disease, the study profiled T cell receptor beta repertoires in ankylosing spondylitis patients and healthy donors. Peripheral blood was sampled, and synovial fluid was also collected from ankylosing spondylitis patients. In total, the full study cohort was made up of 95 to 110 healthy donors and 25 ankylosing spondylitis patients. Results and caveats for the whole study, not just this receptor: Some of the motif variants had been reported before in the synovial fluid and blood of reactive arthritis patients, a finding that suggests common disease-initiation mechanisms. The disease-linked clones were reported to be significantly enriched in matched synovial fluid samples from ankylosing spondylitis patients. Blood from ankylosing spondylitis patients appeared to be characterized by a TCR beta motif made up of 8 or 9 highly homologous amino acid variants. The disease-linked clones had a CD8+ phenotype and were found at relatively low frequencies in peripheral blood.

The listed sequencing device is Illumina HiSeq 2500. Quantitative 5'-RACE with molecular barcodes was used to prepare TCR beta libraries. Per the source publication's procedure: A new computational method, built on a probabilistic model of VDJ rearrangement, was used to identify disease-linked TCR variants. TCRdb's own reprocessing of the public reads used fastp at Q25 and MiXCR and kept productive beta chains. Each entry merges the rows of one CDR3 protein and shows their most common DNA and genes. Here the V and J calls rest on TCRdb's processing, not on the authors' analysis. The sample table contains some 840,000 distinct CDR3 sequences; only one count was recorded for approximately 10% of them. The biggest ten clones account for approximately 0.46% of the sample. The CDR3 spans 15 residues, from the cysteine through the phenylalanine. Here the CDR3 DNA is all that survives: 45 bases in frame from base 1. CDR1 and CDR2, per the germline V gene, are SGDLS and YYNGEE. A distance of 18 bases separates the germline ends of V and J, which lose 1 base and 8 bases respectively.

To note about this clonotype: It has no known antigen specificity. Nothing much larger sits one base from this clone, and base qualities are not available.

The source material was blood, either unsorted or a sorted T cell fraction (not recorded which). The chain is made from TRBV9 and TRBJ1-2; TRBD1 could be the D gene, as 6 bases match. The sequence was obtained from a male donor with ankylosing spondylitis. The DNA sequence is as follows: TGTGCCAGCAGCGTATTTGGCAGGGGAAGGGAAGGCTACACCTTC. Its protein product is CASSVFGRGREGYTF.